This T cell receptor (beta chain) was documented in a study of cytomegalovirus exposure and HLA in healthy donors. Overall study results and limits: A missense variant in DCLRE1C was later tied to TCR beta V- and J-gene trimming.

Of note for this clone: What it binds is not known.

With 7 bases removed from V and 3 bases from J, the gap between germline ends came to 21 bases. The CDR3 runs to 16 residues. Germline assignment: CDR1 SGHNT and CDR2 YYREEE (reference sequence). It was with 60 Vbeta and 13 Jbeta primers that the PCR ran. Clones were sequenced by immunoSEQ multiplex PCR, and TCRdb holds only the in-frame ones, with some missing. The sample holds 200,000 to 250,000 clones, under 90% seen once. The specimen sequenced was PBMCs. The rearrangement joins TRBV5-4 to TRBJ2-3; D is unclear. The TCR was taken from a human donor in good health. The CDR3 sequence: CASAAAIFGETDTQYF. For the CDR3, the DNA is TGTGCCAGCGCCGCGGCTATCTTTGGCGAAACAGATACGCAGTATTTT.